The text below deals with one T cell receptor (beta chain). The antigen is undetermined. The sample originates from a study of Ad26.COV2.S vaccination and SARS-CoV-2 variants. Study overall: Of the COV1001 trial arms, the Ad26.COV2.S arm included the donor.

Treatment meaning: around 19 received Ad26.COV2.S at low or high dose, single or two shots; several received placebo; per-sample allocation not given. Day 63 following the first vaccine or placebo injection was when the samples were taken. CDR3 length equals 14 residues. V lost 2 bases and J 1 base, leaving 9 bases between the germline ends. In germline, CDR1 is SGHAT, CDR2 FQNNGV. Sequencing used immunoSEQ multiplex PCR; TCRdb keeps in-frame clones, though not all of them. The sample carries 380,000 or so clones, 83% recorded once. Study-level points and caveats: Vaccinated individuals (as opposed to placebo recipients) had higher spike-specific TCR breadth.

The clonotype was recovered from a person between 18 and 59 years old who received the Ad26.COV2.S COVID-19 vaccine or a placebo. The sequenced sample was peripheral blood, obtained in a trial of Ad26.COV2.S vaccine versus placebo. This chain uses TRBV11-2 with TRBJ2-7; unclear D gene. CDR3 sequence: CASSLRGTSYEQYF. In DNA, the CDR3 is TGTGCCAGCAGCTTACGCGGTACATCCTACGAGCAGTACTTC.